The rows below give T cell receptor beta chains drawn from one sample of a study of shared clonotypes between healthy human individuals. Only in-frame clones appear in the TCRdb table, and some are missing; sequencing was by immunoSEQ multiplex PCR. The data hold 300,000 to 400,000 clones, with about 73% observed a single time. The sample consisted of memory CD4+ T cells sorted from blood. These receptors came from a man under 40 in good health. The CDR3 runs from the conserved cysteine through the conserved F or W. A D gene is named only where the DNA matches it firmly. Clone sizes are given selectively: once, few, many, or a class where the clone is expanded.

v_gene: TRBV11-2
abundance: NA
d_gene: NA
j_gene: TRBJ2-5
CDR3aa: CASSFNLGLGETQYF
CDR3nt: TGTGCCAGCAGCTTTAACCTCGGGCTAGGAGAGACCCAGTACTTC

v_gene: TRBV5-4
abundance: NA
d_gene: NA
j_gene: TRBJ2-3
CDR3aa: CASSLPSTDTQYF
CDR3nt: TGTGCCAGCAGCTTACCAAGCACAGATACGCAGTATTTT

v_gene: TRBV2
abundance: NA
d_gene: NA
j_gene: TRBJ2-7
CDR3aa: CASSPEMGGYEQYF
CDR3nt: TGTGCCAGCAGCCCCGAGATGGGTGGGTACGAGCAGTACTTC

v_gene: TRBV19
abundance: few
d_gene: NA
j_gene: TRBJ2-5
CDR3aa: CASSSTASQETQYF
CDR3nt: TGTGCCAGTAGCTCGACAGCGAGCCAAGAGACCCAGTACTTC

v_gene: TRBV2
abundance: NA
d_gene: NA
j_gene: TRBJ1-4
CDR3aa: CASRLTNVLNEKLFF
CDR3nt: TGTGCCAGCAGATTGACCAATGTTCTCAATGAAAAACTGTTTTTT

v_gene: TRBV7-9
abundance: few
d_gene: NA
j_gene: TRBJ2-3
CDR3aa: CASSSRGRGDTQYF
CDR3nt: TGTGCCAGCAGCTCTAGGGGGAGAGGAGATACGCAGTATTTT

v_gene: TRBV7-9
abundance: NA
d_gene: TRBD1
j_gene: TRBJ2-3
CDR3aa: CASSRGQGSTDTQYF
CDR3nt: TGTGCCAGCAGCAGAGGACAGGGTAGCACAGATACGCAGTATTTT

v_gene: TRBV4-1
abundance: many
d_gene: NA
j_gene: TRBJ2-2
CDR3aa: CASSHGLTITGELFF
CDR3nt: TGCGCCAGCAGCCATGGATTGACGATAACCGGGGAGCTGTTTTTT

v_gene: TRBV14
abundance: NA
d_gene: TRBD1
j_gene: TRBJ2-2
CDR3aa: CASSRPYTGGIGELFF
CDR3nt: TGTGCCAGCAGCCGCCCGTACACAGGGGGCATCGGGGAGCTGTTTTTT

v_gene: TRBV27
abundance: NA
d_gene: TRBD1
j_gene: TRBJ2-1
CDR3aa: CASSFATGEGYNEQFF
CDR3nt: TGTGCCAGCAGTTTCGCGACAGGGGAAGGCTACAATGAGCAGTTCTTC

v_gene: TRBV4-1
abundance: NA
d_gene: TRBD2
j_gene: TRBJ2-5
CDR3aa: CASSHFAGGLTETQYF
CDR3nt: TGCGCCAGCAGCCATTTTGCGGGAGGGCTAACAGAGACCCAGTACTTC

v_gene: TRBV19
abundance: NA
d_gene: NA
j_gene: TRBJ2-1
CDR3aa: CASSGLRGIATEQFF
CDR3nt: TGTGCCAGTAGTGGACTACGGGGTATAGCGACTGAGCAGTTCTTC

v_gene: TRBV2
abundance: NA
d_gene: NA
j_gene: TRBJ1-1
CDR3aa: CASRREVTEAFF
CDR3nt: TGTGCCAGCCGCAGGGAGGTGACTGAAGCTTTCTTT

v_gene: TRBV6-5
abundance: NA
d_gene: NA
j_gene: TRBJ2-1
CDR3aa: CASSSTGGSYNEQFF
CDR3nt: TGTGCCAGCAGCTCCACTGGCGGCTCCTACAATGAGCAGTTCTTC

v_gene: TRBV5-4
abundance: NA
d_gene: TRBD2
j_gene: TRBJ2-2
CDR3aa: CASSPSGPNTGELFF
CDR3nt: TGTGCCAGCAGCCCTAGCGGGCCGAACACCGGGGAGCTGTTTTTT

v_gene: TRBV2
abundance: NA
d_gene: TRBD2
j_gene: TRBJ2-1
CDR3aa: CASSGGDQPYNEQFF
CDR3nt: TGTGCCAGCAGCGGGGGGGACCAGCCCTACAATGAGCAGTTCTTC

v_gene: TRBV4-1
abundance: NA
d_gene: TRBD2
j_gene: TRBJ2-7
CDR3aa: CASSRGGAIDEQYF
CDR3nt: TGCGCCAGCAGCCGGGGGGGAGCGATCGACGAGCAGTACTTC

v_gene: TRBV15
abundance: NA
d_gene: NA
j_gene: TRBJ2-6
CDR3aa: CATSKSIAGANVLTF
CDR3nt: TGTGCCACCAGCAAGAGTATTGCTGGGGCCAACGTCCTGACTTTC

v_gene: TRBV5-1
abundance: NA
d_gene: NA
j_gene: TRBJ2-6
CDR3aa: CASTKTAPGANVLTF
CDR3nt: TGCGCCAGCACCAAGACTGCCCCTGGGGCCAACGTCCTGACTTTC

v_gene: TRBV19
abundance: NA
d_gene: NA
j_gene: TRBJ2-1
CDR3aa: CASAFGGYNEQFF
CDR3nt: TGTGCCAGCGCCTTCGGGGGATACAATGAGCAGTTCTTC

v_gene: TRBV6-1
abundance: NA
d_gene: NA
j_gene: TRBJ2-7
CDR3aa: CASDTGEYEQYF
CDR3nt: TGTGCCAGCGATACAGGAGAATACGAGCAGTACTTC

v_gene: TRBV6-6
abundance: once
d_gene: NA
j_gene: TRBJ2-7
CDR3aa: CASSYTSRGRYEQYF
CDR3nt: TGTGCCAGCAGTTACACAAGCCGGGGCCGCTACGAGCAGTACTTC

v_gene: TRBV6-1
abundance: many
d_gene: NA
j_gene: TRBJ2-1
CDR3aa: CASSERRRGSNEQFF
CDR3nt: TGTGCCAGCAGTGAGCGCCGGCGAGGGTCCAATGAGCAGTTCTTC

v_gene: TRBV29-1
abundance: NA
d_gene: NA
j_gene: TRBJ2-7
CDR3aa: CSVGSPREEQYF
CDR3nt: TGCAGCGTTGGATCCCCAAGGGAGGAGCAGTACTTC

v_gene: TRBV7-6
abundance: many
d_gene: NA
j_gene: TRBJ2-7
CDR3aa: CATGPRGGAGEQYF
CDR3nt: TGTGCCACCGGACCGAGGGGCGGGGCGGGGGAGCAGTACTTC

v_gene: TRBV7-9
abundance: NA
d_gene: NA
j_gene: TRBJ2-1
CDR3aa: CASSSRGAGEQFF
CDR3nt: TGTGCCAGCAGCTCCCGAGGAGCTGGGGAGCAGTTCTTC

v_gene: TRBV7-9
abundance: NA
d_gene: NA
j_gene: TRBJ2-2
CDR3aa: CASSSRGGATGELFF
CDR3nt: TGTGCCAGCAGCTCCAGGGGAGGGGCCACCGGGGAGCTGTTTTTT

v_gene: TRBV6-1
abundance: once
d_gene: NA
j_gene: TRBJ2-7
CDR3aa: CASSEALRGYEQYF
CDR3nt: TGTGCCAGCAGTGAAGCGCTCAGGGGCTACGAGCAGTACTTC

v_gene: TRBV19
abundance: NA
d_gene: NA
j_gene: TRBJ2-1
CDR3aa: CASSIGPTGSYNEQFF
CDR3nt: TGTGCCAGTAGTATAGGACCGACAGGTTCCTACAATGAGCAGTTCTTC

v_gene: TRBV10-1
abundance: once
d_gene: NA
j_gene: TRBJ2-2
CDR3aa: CASSGVRGAAGELFF
CDR3nt: TGCGCCAGCTCTGGCGTGAGGGGCGCCGCCGGGGAGCTGTTTTTT

v_gene: TRBV9
abundance: once
d_gene: NA
j_gene: TRBJ2-7
CDR3aa: CASSPDQLSYEQYF
CDR3nt: TGTGCCAGCAGCCCCGATCAACTATCCTACGAGCAGTACTTC

v_gene: TRBV14
abundance: NA
d_gene: NA
j_gene: TRBJ2-7
CDR3aa: CASSQVSSGGEYF
CDR3nt: TGTGCCAGCAGCCAAGTATCGTCAGGCGGCGAGTACTTC

v_gene: TRBV7-2
abundance: NA
d_gene: NA
j_gene: TRBJ2-2
CDR3aa: CASSLGGPPRSNTGELFF
CDR3nt: TGTGCCAGCAGCTTAGGCGGCCCCCCAAGATCGAACACCGGGGAGCTGTTTTTT

v_gene: TRBV7-2
abundance: NA
d_gene: NA
j_gene: TRBJ2-1
CDR3aa: CASSLSGTSYNEQFF
CDR3nt: TGTGCCAGCAGCTTAAGTGGTACCTCCTACAATGAGCAGTTCTTC

v_gene: TRBV19
abundance: once
d_gene: TRBD2
j_gene: TRBJ2-4
CDR3aa: CASSMEGLAGGHRAKNIQYF
CDR3nt: TGTGCCAGTAGTATGGAGGGACTAGCGGGAGGGCACCGGGCCAAAAACATTCAGTACTTC